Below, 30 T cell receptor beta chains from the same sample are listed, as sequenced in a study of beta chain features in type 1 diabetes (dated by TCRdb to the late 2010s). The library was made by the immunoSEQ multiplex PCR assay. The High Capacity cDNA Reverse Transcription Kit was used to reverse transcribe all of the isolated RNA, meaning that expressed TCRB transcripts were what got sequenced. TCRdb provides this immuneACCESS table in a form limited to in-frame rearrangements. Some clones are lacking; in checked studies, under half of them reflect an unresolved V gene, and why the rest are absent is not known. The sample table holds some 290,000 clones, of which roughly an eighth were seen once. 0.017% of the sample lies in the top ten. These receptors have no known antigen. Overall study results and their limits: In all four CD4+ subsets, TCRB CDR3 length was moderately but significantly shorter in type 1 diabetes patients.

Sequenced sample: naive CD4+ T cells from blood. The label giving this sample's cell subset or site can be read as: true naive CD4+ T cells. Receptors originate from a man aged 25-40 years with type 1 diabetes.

The CDR3 sequence: CASSSQGFYGYTF. DNA of the CDR3: TGTGCCAGCAGTTCACAGGGATTCTATGGCTACACCTTC. The V and J genes are TRBV28 and TRBJ1-2; TRBD1 might be the D (6 bases). The germline gives CDR1 MDHEN, CDR2 SYDVKM. Deletions cut 4 bases from V and 4 bases from J, with 10 bases between. The length of the CDR3 is 13 residues.

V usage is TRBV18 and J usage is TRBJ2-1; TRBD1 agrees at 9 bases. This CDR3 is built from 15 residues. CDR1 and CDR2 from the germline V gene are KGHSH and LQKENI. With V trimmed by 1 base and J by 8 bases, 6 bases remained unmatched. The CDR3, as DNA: TGTGCCAGCTCACCACACCCGGGACAGGGCCATGAGCAGTTCTTC. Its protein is CASSPHPGQGHEQFF.

CDR3 sequence reads: CASSPRGHEQFF. CDR3 DNA sequence: TGTGCCAGCAGCCCAAGGGGCCATGAGCAGTTCTTC. The genes are TRBV7-2 and TRBJ2-1; a weak D match, TRBD1 (5 bases). Trimming left V 5 bases short and J 8 bases short, with 10 bases between. Germline V gives CDR1 SGHTA, CDR2 FQGNSA. The CDR3 sequence is 12 residues long.

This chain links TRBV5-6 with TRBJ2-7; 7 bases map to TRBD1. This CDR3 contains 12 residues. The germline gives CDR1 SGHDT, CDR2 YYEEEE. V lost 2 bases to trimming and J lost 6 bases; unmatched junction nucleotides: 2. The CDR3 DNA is TGTGCCAGCAGCTTTTACAGGGGCGAGCAGTACTTC. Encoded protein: CASSFYRGEQYF.

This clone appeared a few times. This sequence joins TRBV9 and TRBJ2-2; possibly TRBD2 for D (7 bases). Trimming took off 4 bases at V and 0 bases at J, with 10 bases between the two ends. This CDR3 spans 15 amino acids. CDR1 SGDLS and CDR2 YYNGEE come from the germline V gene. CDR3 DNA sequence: TGTGCCAGCAGCAAGGGGGGGGCGAACACCGGGGAGCTGTTTTTT. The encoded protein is CASSKGGANTGELFF.

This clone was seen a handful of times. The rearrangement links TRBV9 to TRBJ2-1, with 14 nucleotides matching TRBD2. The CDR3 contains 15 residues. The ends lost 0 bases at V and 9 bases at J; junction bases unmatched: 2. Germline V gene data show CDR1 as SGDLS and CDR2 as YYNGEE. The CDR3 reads CASSVVGLAGVEQFF. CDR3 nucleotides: TGTGCCAGCAGCGTAGTGGGACTAGCGGGAGTTGAGCAGTTCTTC.

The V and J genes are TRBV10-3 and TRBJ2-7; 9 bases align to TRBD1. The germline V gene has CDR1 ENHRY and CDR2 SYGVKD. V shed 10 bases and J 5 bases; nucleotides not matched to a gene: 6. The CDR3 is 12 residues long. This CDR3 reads CATWTGAHEQYF. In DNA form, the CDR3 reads TGTGCCACTTGGACAGGGGCGCACGAGCAGTACTTC.

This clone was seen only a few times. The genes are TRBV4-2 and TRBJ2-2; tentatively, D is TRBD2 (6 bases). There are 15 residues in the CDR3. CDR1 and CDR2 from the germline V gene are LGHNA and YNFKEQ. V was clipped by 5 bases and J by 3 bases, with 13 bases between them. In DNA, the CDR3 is TGTGCCAGCAGCAGGGAGGATATTGACACCGGGGAGCTGTTTTTT. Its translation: CASSREDIDTGELFF.

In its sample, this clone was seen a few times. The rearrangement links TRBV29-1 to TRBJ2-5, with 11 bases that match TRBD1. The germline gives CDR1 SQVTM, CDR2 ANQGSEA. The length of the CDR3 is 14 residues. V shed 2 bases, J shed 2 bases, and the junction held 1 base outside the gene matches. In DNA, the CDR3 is TGCAGCGTTGAAAGGGACAGGGGGCAAGAGACCCAGTACTTC. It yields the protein CSVERDRGQETQYF.

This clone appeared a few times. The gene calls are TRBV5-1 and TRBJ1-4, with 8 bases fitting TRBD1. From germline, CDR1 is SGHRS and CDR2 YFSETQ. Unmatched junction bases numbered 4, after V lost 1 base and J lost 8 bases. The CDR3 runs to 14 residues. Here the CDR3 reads CASSLQGAQEKLFF. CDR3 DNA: TGCGCCAGCAGCTTGCAGGGGGCGCAGGAAAAACTGTTTTTT. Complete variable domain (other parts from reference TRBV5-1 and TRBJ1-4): KAGVTQTPRYLIKTRGQQVTLSCSPISGHRSVSWYQQTPGQGLQFLFEYFSETQRNKGNFPGRFSGRQFSNSRSEMNVSTLELGDSALYLCASSLQGAQEKLFFGSGTQLSVL.

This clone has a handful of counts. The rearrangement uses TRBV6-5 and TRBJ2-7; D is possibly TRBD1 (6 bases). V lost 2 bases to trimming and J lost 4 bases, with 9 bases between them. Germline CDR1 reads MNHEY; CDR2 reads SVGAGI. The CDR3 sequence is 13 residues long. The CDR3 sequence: CASSYNRAYEQYF. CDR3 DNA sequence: TGTGCCAGCAGTTACAACAGGGCGTACGAGCAGTACTTC.

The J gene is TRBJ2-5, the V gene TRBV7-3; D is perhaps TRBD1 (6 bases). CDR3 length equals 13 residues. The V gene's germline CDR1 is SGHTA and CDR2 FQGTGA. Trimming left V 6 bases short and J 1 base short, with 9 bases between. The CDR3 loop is CASSRDTQETQYF. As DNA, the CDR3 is TGTGCCAGCAGTCGGGACACCCAAGAGACCCAGTACTTC.

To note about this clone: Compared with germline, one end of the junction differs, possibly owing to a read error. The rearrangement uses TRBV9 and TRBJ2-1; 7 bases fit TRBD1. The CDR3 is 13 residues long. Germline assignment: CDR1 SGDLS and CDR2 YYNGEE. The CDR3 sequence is CASSSGTAPKEIF. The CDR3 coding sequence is TGTGCCAGCAGCTCCGGGACAGCCCCTAAGGAGATCTTC.

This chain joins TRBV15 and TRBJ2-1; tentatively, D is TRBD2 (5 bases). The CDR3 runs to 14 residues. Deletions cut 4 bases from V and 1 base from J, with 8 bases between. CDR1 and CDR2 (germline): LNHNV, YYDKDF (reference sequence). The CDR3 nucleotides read TGTGCCACCAGCACCCGGGATTCCTACAATGAGCAGTTCTTC. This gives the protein CATSTRDSYNEQFF. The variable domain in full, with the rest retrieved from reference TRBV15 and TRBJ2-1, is DAMVIQNPRYQVTQFGKPVTLSCSQTLNHNVMYWYQQKSSQAPKLLFHYYDKDFNNEADTPDNFQSRRPNTSFCFLDIRSPGLGDTAMYLCATSTRDSYNEQFFGPGTRLTVL.

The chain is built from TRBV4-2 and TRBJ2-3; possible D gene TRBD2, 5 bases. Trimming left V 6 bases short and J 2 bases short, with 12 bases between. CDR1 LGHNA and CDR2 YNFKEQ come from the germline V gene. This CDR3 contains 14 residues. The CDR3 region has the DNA TGTGCCAGCAGTGCGGAGCGGCCCACAGATACGCAGTATTTT. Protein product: CASSAERPTDTQYF.

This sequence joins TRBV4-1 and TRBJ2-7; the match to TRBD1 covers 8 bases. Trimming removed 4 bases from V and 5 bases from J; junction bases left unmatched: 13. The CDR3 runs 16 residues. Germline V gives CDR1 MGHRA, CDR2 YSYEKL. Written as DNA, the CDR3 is TGCGCCAGCAGCCGAACCTTGGGGACAGGTAACCACGAGCAGTACTTC. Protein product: CASSRTLGTGNHEQYF.

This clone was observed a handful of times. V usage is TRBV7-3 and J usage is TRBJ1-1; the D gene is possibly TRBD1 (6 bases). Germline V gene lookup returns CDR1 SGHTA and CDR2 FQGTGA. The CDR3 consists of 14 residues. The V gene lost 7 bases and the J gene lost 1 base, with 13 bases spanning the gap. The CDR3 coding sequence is TGTGCCAGCACCCGGGGGGCCGCGAACACTGAAGCTTTCTTT. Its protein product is CASTRGAANTEAFF.

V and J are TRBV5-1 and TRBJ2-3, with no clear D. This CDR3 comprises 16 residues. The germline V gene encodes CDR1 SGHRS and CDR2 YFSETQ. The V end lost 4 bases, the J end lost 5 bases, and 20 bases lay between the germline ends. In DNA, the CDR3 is TGCGCCAGCAGCAGCCAGGTCGCAGGATTTGGAGATACGCAGTATTTT. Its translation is CASSSQVAGFGDTQYF. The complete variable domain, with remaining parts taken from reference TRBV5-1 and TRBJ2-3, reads KAGVTQTPRYLIKTRGQQVTLSCSPISGHRSVSWYQQTPGQGLQFLFEYFSETQRNKGNFPGRFSGRQFSNSRSEMNVSTLELGDSALYLCASSSQVAGFGDTQYFGPGTRLTVL.

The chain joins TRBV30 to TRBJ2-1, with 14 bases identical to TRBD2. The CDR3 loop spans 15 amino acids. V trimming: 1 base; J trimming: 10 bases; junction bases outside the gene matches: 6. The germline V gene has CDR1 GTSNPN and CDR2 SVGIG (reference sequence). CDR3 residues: CAWSGGLAGGLEQFF. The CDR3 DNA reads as TGTGCCTGGAGTGGTGGACTAGCGGGAGGTTTAGAGCAGTTCTTC.

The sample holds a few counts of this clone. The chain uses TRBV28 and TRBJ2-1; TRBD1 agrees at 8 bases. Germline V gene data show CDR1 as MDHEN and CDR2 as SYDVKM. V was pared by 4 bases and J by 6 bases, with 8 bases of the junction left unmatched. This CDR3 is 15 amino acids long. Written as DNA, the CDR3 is TGTGCCAGCAGTTCCCCCTCGGGACAGGCCAATGAGCAGTTCTTC. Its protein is CASSSPSGQANEQFF.

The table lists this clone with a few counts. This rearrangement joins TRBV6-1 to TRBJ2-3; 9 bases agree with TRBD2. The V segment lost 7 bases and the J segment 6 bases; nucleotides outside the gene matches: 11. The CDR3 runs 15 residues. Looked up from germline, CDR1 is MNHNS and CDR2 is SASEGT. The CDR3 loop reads CASTANLAGSDTQYF. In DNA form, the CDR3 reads TGTGCCAGCACCGCAAACCTAGCGGGATCCGATACGCAGTATTTT.

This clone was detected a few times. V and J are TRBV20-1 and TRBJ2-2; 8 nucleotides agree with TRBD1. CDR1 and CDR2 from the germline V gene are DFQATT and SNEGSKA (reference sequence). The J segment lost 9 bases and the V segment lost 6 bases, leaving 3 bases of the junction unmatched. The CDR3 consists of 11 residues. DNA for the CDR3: TGCAGTGCGCGACAGGGGAGGGAGCTGTTTTTT. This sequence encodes CSARQGRELFF.

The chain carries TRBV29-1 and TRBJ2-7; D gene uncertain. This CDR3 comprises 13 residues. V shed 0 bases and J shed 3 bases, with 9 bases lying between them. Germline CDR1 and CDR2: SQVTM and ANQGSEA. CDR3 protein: CSVEDARSYEQYF. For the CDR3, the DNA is TGCAGCGTTGAAGATGCAAGGAGCTACGAGCAGTACTTC.

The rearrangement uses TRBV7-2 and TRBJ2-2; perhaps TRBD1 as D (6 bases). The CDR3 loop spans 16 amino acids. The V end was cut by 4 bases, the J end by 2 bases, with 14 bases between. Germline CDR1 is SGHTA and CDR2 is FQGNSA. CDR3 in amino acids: CASSSFRDTNTGELFF. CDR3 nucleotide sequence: TGTGCCAGCAGCTCTTTCCGGGACACTAACACCGGGGAGCTGTTTTTT.

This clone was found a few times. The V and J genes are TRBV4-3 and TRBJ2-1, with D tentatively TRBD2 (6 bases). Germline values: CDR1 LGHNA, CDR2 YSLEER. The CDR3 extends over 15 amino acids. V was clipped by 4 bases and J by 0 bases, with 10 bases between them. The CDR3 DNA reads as TGCGCCAGCAGCCGTAGCGGTAGCTCCTACAATGAGCAGTTCTTC. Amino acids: CASSRSGSSYNEQFF.

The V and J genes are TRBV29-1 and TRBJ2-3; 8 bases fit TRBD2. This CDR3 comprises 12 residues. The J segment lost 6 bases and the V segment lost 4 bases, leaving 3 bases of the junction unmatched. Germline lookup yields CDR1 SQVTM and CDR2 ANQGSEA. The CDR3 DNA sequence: TGCAGCGTTGTACGCGGGGGGGATACGCAGTATTTT. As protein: CSVVRGGDTQYF.

CDR3 loop: CASSQLDSRNEQFF. The CDR3 DNA follows: TGTGCCAGCAGCCAATTGGACAGCCGCAATGAGCAGTTCTTC. The chain has TRBV14 and TRBJ2-1; a weak D match, TRBD1 (6 bases). Germline V gives CDR1 SGHDN, CDR2 FVKESK. The CDR3 sequence is 14 residues long. V was shortened by 2 bases and J by 6 bases, with 11 bases between the two germline ends. The full variable domain, completed using reference TRBV14 and TRBJ2-1, is EAGVTQFPSHSVIEKGQTVTLRCDPISGHDNLYWYRRVMGKEIKFLLHFVKESKQDESGMPNNRFLAERTGGTYSTLKVQPAELEDSGVYFCASSQLDSRNEQFFGPGTRLTVL.

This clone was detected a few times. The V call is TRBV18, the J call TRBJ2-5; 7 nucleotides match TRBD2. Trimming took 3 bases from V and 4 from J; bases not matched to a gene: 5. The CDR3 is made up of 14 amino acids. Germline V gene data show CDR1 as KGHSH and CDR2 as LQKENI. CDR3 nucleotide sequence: TGTGCCAGCTCACCTCGGACTAGTTTAGAGACCCAGTACTTC. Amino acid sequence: CASSPRTSLETQYF.

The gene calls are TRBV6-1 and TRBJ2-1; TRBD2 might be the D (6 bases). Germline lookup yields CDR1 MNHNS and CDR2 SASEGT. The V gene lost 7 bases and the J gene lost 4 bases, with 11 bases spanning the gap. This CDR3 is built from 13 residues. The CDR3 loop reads CASTQRVYNEQFF. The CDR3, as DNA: TGTGCCAGCACTCAGCGGGTATACAATGAGCAGTTCTTC.

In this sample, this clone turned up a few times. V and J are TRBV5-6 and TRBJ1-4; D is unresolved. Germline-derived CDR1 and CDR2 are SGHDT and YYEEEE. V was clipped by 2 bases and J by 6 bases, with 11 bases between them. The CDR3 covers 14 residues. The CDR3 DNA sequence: TGTGCCAGCAGCTTCGCACAGTCCGATGAAAAACTGTTTTTT. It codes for CASSFAQSDEKLFF.